Listed below are T cell receptor beta chains from one sample, sequenced in a study of blood T cell repertoires in COVID-19. The data were produced by immunoSEQ multiplex PCR, yet TCRdb's version contains in-frame clones alone and is incomplete. The table includes tens of thousands of clones, 85% detected once. Source material: peripheral blood. The receptors were gathered from a woman in her 70s with acute or convalescent COVID-19. Each CDR3 is given with its conserved first and last residue. A D gene is named only where the DNA matches it firmly. Size values are once, few and many counts, or a class for expanded clones, and some rows have none.

v_gene	j_gene	abundance	d_gene	CDR3nt	CDR3aa
TRBV5-1	TRBJ2-1	.	TRBD1	TGCGCCAGCAGCCCTGGACAGGGGTCCTACAATGAGCAGTTCTTC	CASSPGQGSYNEQFF
TRBV25-1	TRBJ2-3	.	.	TGTGCCAGCAGTGTACAGGGCACAGATACGCAGTATTTT	CASSVQGTDTQYF
TRBV2	TRBJ2-6	once	.	TGTGCCAGCAGTGGTCAGGTCGCTGGGGCCAACGTCCTGACTTTC	CASSGQVAGANVLTF
TRBV7-9	TRBJ1-2	.	.	TGTGCCAGCAGCTTTGGAGAGTCTGCCGGCTACACCTTC	CASSFGESAGYTF
TRBV9	TRBJ2-2	.	TRBD2	TGTGCCTCCTCAACTTCCTGGACTAGCGGCAACACCGGGGAGCTGTTTTTT	CASSTSWTSGNTGELFF
TRBV7-2	TRBJ1-2	.	.	TGTGCCAGCAGCTTAGATCAGGGGCCCTATGGCTACACCTTC	CASSLDQGPYGYTF
TRBV7-9	TRBJ2-1	many	.	TGTGCCAGCAGCTTAGATCACGGGGGTGAGCAGTTCTTC	CASSLDHGGEQFF
TRBV7-9	TRBJ2-5	.	.	TGTGCCAGCAGCTTAAATCTAGTTGAGGAGACCCAGTACTTC	CASSLNLVEETQYF
TRBV24-1	TRBJ1-6	.	.	TGTGCCACCAGTTCTACAGGGCGGAATTCACCCCTCCACTTT	CATSSTGRNSPLHF
TRBV10-1	TRBJ2-5	.	TRBD2	TGCGCCAGCAGTGTCCTAGCGGGGGAGACCCAGTACTTC	CASSVLAGETQYF
TRBV11-3	TRBJ2-1	.	.	TGTGCCAGCAGCTCAGAGGCGGGACCCTACAATGAGCAGTTCTTC	CASSSEAGPYNEQFF
TRBV10-3	TRBJ2-4	.	TRBD2	TGTGCCATCAGTGAGTCGATTTTAGGCGCCAGCGGGAGTCCCAAAAACATTCAGTACTTC	CAISESILGASGSPKNIQYF
TRBV27	TRBJ1-2	.	TRBD1	TGTGCCAGCAGCCATAACTCAGGGGGCGGAATGTACTATGGCTACACCTTC	CASSHNSGGGMYYGYTF
TRBV7-2	TRBJ2-3	few	.	TGTGCCAGCAGCCAGACTAGTTCCGCAGATACGCAGTATTTT	CASSQTSSADTQYF
TRBV6-2/TRBV6-3	TRBJ2-3	.	.	TGTGCCAGCAGTCAAGACGGGAGAACCACAGATACGCAGTATTTT	CASSQDGRTTDTQYF
TRBV19	TRBJ1-1	.	TRBD1	TGTGCCAGTAGTCCCTGGACAGGGGTGGTGAACACTGAAGCTTTCTTT	CASSPWTGVVNTEAFF
TRBV9	TRBJ1-1	once	.	TGTGCCAGCAGCGTAGGGGGCAAGGCTGAAGCTTTCTTT	CASSVGGKAEAFF
TRBV6-2/TRBV6-3	TRBJ2-3	.	TRBD2	TGTGCCAGCACCCCCACTAGCGGGAGTTCGGGTACGCAGTATTTT	CASTPTSGSSGTQYF
TRBV9	TRBJ1-3	.	TRBD1	TGTGCCAGCAGCCCACAGGGGGCGGGAAACACCATATATTTT	CASSPQGAGNTIYF
TRBV28	TRBJ1-4	.	TRBD1	TGTGCCAGCAGTCAAACACAGGGGGCAGGTGAAAAACTGTTTTTT	CASSQTQGAGEKLFF
TRBV30	TRBJ2-3	.	.	TGTGCCTGGGCCGCAGACTACCGCACAGATACGCAGTATTTT	CAWAADYRTDTQYF
TRBV19	TRBJ2-1	.	TRBD1	TGTGCCAGTGGGACAGGGGGTCTCTACAATGAGCAGTTCTTC	CASGTGGLYNEQFF
TRBV27	TRBJ2-2	.	TRBD2	TGTGCCAGCAGTCCCGCCCGGACTAGCGGGGCCGATGTTAAGGAGCTGTTTTTT	CASSPARTSGADVKELFF
TRBV28	TRBJ2-1	.	.	TGTGCCAGCAGTTCCCTAGCGCCCTACAATGAGCAGTTCTTC	CASSSLAPYNEQFF
TRBV14	TRBJ2-2	.	TRBD1	TGTGCCAGCAGCCTCCAATTCCGGGACAGCTACACCGGGGAGCTGTTTTTT	CASSLQFRDSYTGELFF
TRBV29-1	TRBJ2-5	.	TRBD1	TGCAGCCCTATTCTAGGACAGGGACAAGAGACCCAGTACTTC	CSPILGQGQETQYF
TRBV24-1	TRBJ2-2	.	.	TGTGCCACCAGTGATCGCTATGTCCGACAGGGAGGCACCGGGGAGCTGTTTTTT	CATSDRYVRQGGTGELFF
TRBV7-2	TRBJ1-5	.	TRBD1	TGTGCCAGCAGGGGACAGAATAATCAGCCCCAGCATTTT	CASRGQNNQPQHF